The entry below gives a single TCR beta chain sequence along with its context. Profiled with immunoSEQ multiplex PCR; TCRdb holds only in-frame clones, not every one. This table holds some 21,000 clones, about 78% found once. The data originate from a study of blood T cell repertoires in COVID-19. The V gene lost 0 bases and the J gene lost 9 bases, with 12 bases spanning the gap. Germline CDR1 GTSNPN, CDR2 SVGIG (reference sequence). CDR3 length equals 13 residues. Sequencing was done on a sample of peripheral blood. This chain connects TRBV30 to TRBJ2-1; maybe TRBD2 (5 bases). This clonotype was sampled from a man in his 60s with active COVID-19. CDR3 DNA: TGTGCCTGGAGTGTTGACGCCGGAGGTGAGCAGTTCTTC. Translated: CAWSVDAGGEQFF.